The sequence of this T cell receptor beta chain was determined in a study of cytomegalovirus exposure and HLA in healthy donors. Study information: The 120 validation repertoires, a later analysis reported, used the same platform as the 550 to 700 repertoires from the first cohort. Overall study findings and caveats: TCR sequences were mostly rare, though some public TCRs occurred in many donors. CMV antigen specificity was confirmed in vitro for a few CMV-associated chains. In the 120 or so validation repertoires, about 94% of cluster scores exceeded 0, per a later analysis.

This table comes from immunoSEQ multiplex PCR, and its TCRdb copy is limited to in-frame clones, with some not included. The sample has under 200,000 clones, under 90% seen once; the top ten hold approximately 10%. To note about this clone: The antigen is not known.

The CDR3 sequence is 14 residues long. V lost 0 bases and J 3 bases, leaving 9 bases between the germline ends. CDR1 and CDR2 from the germline V gene are SGHDT and YYEEEE. The source material was PBMCs. The chain carries TRBV5-6 and TRBJ2-5; D remains unclear. The clonotype comes from a woman between 18 and 29 years old in good health and CMV-seropositive. The CDR3 is CASSLGVQEETQYF. Here the CDR3 DNA reads TGTGCCAGCAGCTTGGGCGTGCAAGAAGAGACCCAGTACTTC.